Shown below are 21 T cell receptor beta chains from a single sample sequenced in a study of cytomegalovirus exposure and HLA in healthy donors listed by TCRdb under 2017. The receptor library was made with the immunoSEQ multiplex PCR assay. For the multiplex PCR, a mixture combining 60 forward primers for TCR Vbeta segments and 13 reverse primers for TCR Jbeta segments was used. Held by TCRdb, this immuneACCESS table contains in-frame sequences only and omits some clones. Under half of the omission traces to an unresolved V gene where checked; the cause of the rest is unknown. Present in this sample are a few hundred thousand clones, roughly 80% of which were seen just once. The ten largest clones capture about 0.22% of the sample. The sequenced sample was PBMCs. The receptor source for this set is a girl aged 2-10 years in good health and CMV-seronegative.

The chain joins TRBV19 to TRBJ2-1, with D possibly TRBD1 on 6 matching bases. The CDR3 loop spans 18 amino acids. V was pared by 2 bases and J by 1 base, with 18 bases between. From germline, CDR1 is LNHDA and CDR2 SQIVND (reference sequence). The CDR3 spells CASSIYRGRQGSYNEQFF. CDR3 in DNA: TGTGCCAGTAGTATATACCGGGGAAGGCAGGGGTCCTACAATGAGCAGTTCTTC.

V and J are TRBV5-4 and TRBJ1-2, with 8 positions matching TRBD1. Trimming cost V 4 bases and J 4 bases; bases outside gene matches: 12. This CDR3 is 16 amino acids long. From germline, CDR1 is SGHNT and CDR2 YYREEE (reference sequence). DNA of the CDR3: TGTGCCAGCAGCCCCACTCAGGGGGCTAATGGCTATGGCTACACCTTC. Its protein is CASSPTQGANGYGYTF.

This rearrangement joins TRBV11-2 to TRBJ2-7; perhaps TRBD1 as D (5 bases). The V end was cut by 2 bases, the J end by 4 bases, with 18 bases between. The CDR3 totals 16 residues. Germline-derived CDR1 and CDR2 are SGHAT and FQNNGV. The CDR3 loop is CASSLIWSGQGYEQYF. The CDR3 DNA sequence: TGTGCCAGCAGCTTAATTTGGTCAGGGCAAGGGTACGAGCAGTACTTC.

The chain recombines TRBV2 with TRBJ1-2, with 11 positions matching TRBD1. This CDR3 is built from 15 residues. The germline V gene has CDR1 SNHLY and CDR2 FYNNEI. Trimming took 6 bases from V and 4 from J; bases not matched to a gene: 7. In DNA, the CDR3 is TGTGCCAGCAGACGGGACAGGGGGGACGCCTATGGCTACACCTTC. It specifies CASRRDRGDAYGYTF.

CDR3 DNA sequence: TGTGCCAGCAGTGCTTGGACAGGGGGAAGACAGCCCCAGCATTTT. As protein: CASSAWTGGRQPQHF. The chain is built from TRBV6-1 and TRBJ1-5; 10 bases are a match to TRBD1. The CDR3 loop spans 15 amino acids. The germline CDR1 and CDR2 sequences are MNHNS and SASEGT. With 4 bases clipped from V and 7 bases from J, the junction kept 7 bases outside the gene matches.

A remark on this clone: Other DNA sequences in the sample encode the same CDR3. The genes are TRBV29-1 and TRBJ2-7; 7 bases agree with TRBD2. With V trimmed by 0 bases and J by 0 bases, 8 bases remained unmatched. Germline CDR1 SQVTM, CDR2 ANQGSEA. The CDR3 contains 16 residues. In DNA, the CDR3 is TGCAGCGTTGAAGAGTCCAGCGGGGTTTTCTCCTACGAGCAGTACTTC. The encoded protein is CSVEESSGVFSYEQYF.

This clone was recorded a few times. In the same sample, other DNA sequences code for this CDR3. The gene calls are TRBV5-1 and TRBJ2-5, with TRBD2 identical over 12 bases. The CDR3 extends over 14 amino acids. V dropped 4 bases and J dropped 4; count of bases not matched to a gene: 2. Per germline, CDR1 SGHRS and CDR2 YFSETQ. CDR3 sequence: CASSPGLAGETQYF. In DNA, the CDR3 is TGCGCCAGCAGCCCGGGACTAGCGGGAGAGACCCAGTACTTC.

CDR3 in amino acids: CAWSGSRTGVGEQFF. Written as DNA, the CDR3 is TGTGCCTGGAGCGGCTCTCGGACAGGGGTCGGTGAGCAGTTCTTC. The V gene is TRBV30, the J gene TRBJ2-1; 9 bases map to TRBD1. The V segment lost 3 bases and the J segment 9 bases; nucleotides outside the gene matches: 12. Germline CDR1 reads GTSNPN; CDR2 reads SVGIG (reference sequence). There are 15 residues in the CDR3.

The rearrangement links TRBV5-4 to TRBJ2-7, with 13 bases matching TRBD2. V lost 4 bases, J lost 6 bases, and 10 bases stayed unmatched. CDR3 length: 16 residues. CDR1 and CDR2 from the germline V gene are SGHNT and YYREEE (reference sequence). In nucleotides, the CDR3 is TGTGCCAGCAGCCCGCTAGGGACTAGCGGGATCGGCGAGCAGTACTTC. Amino acid sequence: CASSPLGTSGIGEQYF.

The J gene is TRBJ1-4, the V gene TRBV18; perhaps TRBD1 as D (6 bases). There are 15 residues in the CDR3. V gave up 3 bases and J gave up 6 bases, with 14 bases separating them. Per the germline V gene, CDR1 is KGHSH and CDR2 is LQKENI. The CDR3 DNA is TGTGCCAGCTCACCGGGGGGGCCGGCTGATGAAAAACTGTTTTTT. It encodes CASSPGGPADEKLFF.

J is TRBJ2-1 and V is TRBV27; the D gene is possibly TRBD1 (6 bases). Between the trimmed V and J ends, which lost 4 bases and 2 bases, there was a span of 12 bases. The CDR3 extends over 15 amino acids. Germline V gene sequence: CDR1 MNHEY, CDR2 SMNVEV (reference sequence). This chain's CDR3 is CASSYSRGTYNEQFF. The CDR3 DNA sequence: TGTGCCAGCAGTTACAGCAGGGGTACCTACAATGAGCAGTTCTTC.

V gene TRBV6-6 combines with J gene TRBJ2-7, with unresolved D. Trimming removed 2 bases from V and 5 bases from J, with 7 bases in between. Germline V gene lookup returns CDR1 MNHNY and CDR2 SVGAGI (reference sequence). The CDR3 covers 12 residues. CDR3 residues: CASSYPPNEQYF. For the CDR3, the DNA is TGTGCCAGCAGTTACCCCCCAAACGAGCAGTACTTC.

The chain combines TRBV2 with TRBJ1-1; possible D gene TRBD1, 5 bases. This CDR3 has 16 residues. Trimming pared 6 bases from V and 2 bases from J, leaving 19 bases between. In germline, CDR1 is SNHLY, CDR2 FYNNEI. This chain's CDR3 is CASSEPRPGINTEAFF. CDR3 DNA sequence: TGTGCCAGCAGCGAACCCCGTCCAGGGATTAACACTGAAGCTTTCTTT.

This clone was recorded only once. V is TRBV15 and J is TRBJ2-7; D is possibly TRBD2 (6 bases). The CDR3 covers 15 residues. Per germline, CDR1 LNHNV and CDR2 YYDKDF (reference sequence). The V and J ends lost 0 bases and 7 bases respectively, with 16 bases between them. CDR3 in amino acids: CATSRDRRGLGEQYF. Here the CDR3 DNA reads TGTGCCACCAGCAGAGATCGGAGGGGCCTGGGAGAGCAGTACTTC. Complete variable domain (other parts from reference TRBV15 and TRBJ2-7): DAMVIQNPRYQVTQFGKPVTLSCSQTLNHNVMYWYQQKSSQAPKLLFHYYDKDFNNEADTPDNFQSRRPNTSFCFLDIRSPGLGDTAMYLCATSRDRRGLGEQYFGPGTRLTVT.

This chain connects TRBV11-3 to TRBJ2-1; a weak D match, TRBD2 (6 bases). The ends were cut back, 5 bases at V and 10 bases at J, with 15 bases in the middle. Germline assignment: CDR1 SGHNT and CDR2 YENEEA. There are 13 residues in the CDR3. The CDR3 here is CASSGEGAGEQFF. The CDR3 bases are TGTGCCAGCAGCGGGGAAGGGGCGGGAGAGCAGTTCTTC.

The chain joins TRBV15 to TRBJ1-2, with TRBD1 matching over 7 bases. This CDR3 has 14 residues. CDR1 and CDR2 (germline): LNHNV, YYDKDF (reference sequence). After removal of 3 bases from V and 7 bases from J, the junction contained 8 bases not matched to a gene. The CDR3 here is CATSRTGRRAGYTF. DNA of the CDR3: TGTGCCACCAGCAGGACAGGGCGGCGCGCTGGCTACACCTTC.

A remark on this clone: Other DNA sequences in this specimen translate into the identical CDR3. V and J are TRBV5-1 and TRBJ2-1; possibly TRBD1 for D (5 bases). Germline V gene data show CDR1 as SGHRS and CDR2 as YFSETQ. The CDR3 totals 13 residues. V was trimmed by 2 bases and J by 4 bases, leaving 7 bases between them. This chain's CDR3 is CASSLDSYNEQFF. CDR3 coding DNA: TGCGCCAGCAGCTTAGACAGTTACAATGAGCAGTTCTTC.

The chain joins TRBV19 to TRBJ1-2; D unresolved. Germline V gives CDR1 LNHDA, CDR2 SQIVND (reference sequence). There are 16 residues in the CDR3. V lost 5 bases, J lost 2 bases, and 18 bases lay in between. This CDR3 reads CASSSRKAASNYGYTF. DNA for the CDR3: TGTGCCAGTAGTTCGCGGAAAGCGGCCTCCAACTATGGCTACACCTTC.

The chain links TRBV5-1 to TRBJ2-3; TRBD2 agrees at 8 bases. The V segment lost 0 bases and the J segment 6 bases; nucleotides outside the gene matches: 3. This CDR3 is 14 amino acids long. In germline, CDR1 is SGHRS, CDR2 YFSETQ. CDR3 protein: CASSLASGGDTQYF. CDR3 nucleotide sequence: TGCGCCAGCAGCTTGGCCTCGGGAGGGGATACGCAGTATTTT.

The chain couples TRBV27 to TRBJ1-5; D perhaps matches TRBD1 (6 bases). CDR3 size: 13 residues. V was shortened by 7 bases and J by 7 bases, with 14 bases between the two germline ends. Germline loops: CDR1 MNHEY, CDR2 SMNVEV (reference sequence). The CDR3 nucleotides read TGTGCCAGCAAGGGGCCAGGGGTCCAGCCCCAGCATTTT. Its translation: CASKGPGVQPQHF.

The chain links TRBV19 to TRBJ2-2; D is possibly TRBD2 (5 bases). Germline CDR1 reads LNHDA; CDR2 reads SQIVND (reference sequence). This CDR3 has 14 amino acids. Trimming took 10 bases from V and 2 from J, leaving 14 bases between them. The CDR3 is CATSSGGNTGELFF. The CDR3 DNA follows: TGTGCCACCTCGAGCGGAGGTAACACCGGGGAGCTGTTTTTT.